This T cell receptor beta chain comes out of a study of CD8 T cells in ankylosing spondylitis. Study results and caveats: Significantly higher representation of disease-linked clones was reported for matched ankylosing spondylitis synovial fluid. Both synovial fluid and blood in reactive arthritis had previously been reported to carry some motif variants. A motif in TCR beta, a set of about eight highly homologous variants, appeared characteristic of ankylosing spondylitis blood.

Trimming removed 1 base from V and 0 bases from J, with 11 bases in between. This CDR3 region has 16 residues. The germline CDR1 and CDR2 sequences are SGHDT and YYEEEE. For this clonotype: The antigen is undetermined.

From the 5' RACE reads, TCRdb called clonotypes with MiXCR, one entry per CDR3 protein. The table lists about 160,000 distinct CDR3 sequences, about a sixth of them singletons. The receptor comes from a male donor with ankylosing spondylitis or in good health (not recorded which). Sequencing input: blood, either unsorted or a sorted T cell fraction (not recorded which). The rearrangement links TRBV5-6 to TRBJ2-1, with D maybe TRBD2 (6 bases). CDR3 in amino acids: CASSLWGLNSYNEQFF. The CDR3 DNA follows: TGTGCCAGCAGCTTGTGGGGACTCAACTCCTACAATGAGCAGTTCTTC.